This T cell receptor (beta chain) was observed in a study of shared clonotypes between healthy human individuals. Study-wide background: Donor ages ranged 18 to 49 years: two women, three men.

The study enrolled healthy HIV-negative adults without recent acute infections or vaccinations as donors. J was trimmed by 3 bases and V by 2 bases; bases with no gene match: 8. Germline values: CDR1 MNHNY, CDR2 SVGAGI (reference sequence). The length of the CDR3 is 16 residues. Investigators spread the genomic DNA of each subset evenly over several immunoSEQ plates. Produced via immunoSEQ multiplex PCR; TCRdb's table is partial and in-frame only. The sample includes 1 million to 1.3 million clones, 75% to 80% of them seen just once. The sequence was obtained from a man between 18 and 35 years old in good health. Some clones in this sample may be carry-over from other donors' samples. Sequenced sample: memory CD4+ T cells from PBMCs. Subset noted: CD45RA-negative fraction. J is TRBJ2-7 and V is TRBV6-6, with 9 bases that match TRBD2. As DNA, the CDR3 is TGTGCCAGCAGTTACCCTGTGGCGGGAGGGCGCTACGAGCAGTACTTC. Its translation: CASSYPVAGGRYEQYF.